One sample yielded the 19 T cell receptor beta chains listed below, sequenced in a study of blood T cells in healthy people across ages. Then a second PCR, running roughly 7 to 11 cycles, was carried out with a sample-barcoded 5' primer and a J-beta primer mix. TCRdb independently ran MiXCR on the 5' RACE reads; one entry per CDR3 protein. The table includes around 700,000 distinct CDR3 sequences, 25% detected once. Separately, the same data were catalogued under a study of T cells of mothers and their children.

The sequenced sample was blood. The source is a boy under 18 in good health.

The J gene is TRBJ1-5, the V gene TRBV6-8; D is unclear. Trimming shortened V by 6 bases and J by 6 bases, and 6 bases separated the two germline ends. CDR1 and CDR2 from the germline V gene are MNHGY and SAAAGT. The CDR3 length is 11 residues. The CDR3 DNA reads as TGTGCCAGCAGCCCTGGTCAGCCCCAGCATTTT. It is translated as CASSPGQPQHF.

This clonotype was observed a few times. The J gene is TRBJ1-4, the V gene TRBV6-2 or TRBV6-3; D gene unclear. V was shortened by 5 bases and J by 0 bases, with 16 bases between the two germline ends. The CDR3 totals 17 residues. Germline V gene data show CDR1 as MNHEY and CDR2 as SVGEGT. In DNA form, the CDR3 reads TGTGCCAGCAGTCACGCCCCGGAGTTTGCAACTAATGAAAAACTGTTTTTT. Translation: CASSHAPEFATNEKLFF.

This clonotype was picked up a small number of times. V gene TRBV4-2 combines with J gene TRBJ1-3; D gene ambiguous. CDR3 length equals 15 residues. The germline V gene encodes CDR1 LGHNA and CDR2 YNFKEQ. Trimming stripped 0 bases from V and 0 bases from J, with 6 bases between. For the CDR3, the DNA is TGTGCCAGCAGCCAAGATTCGGGCTCTGGAAACACCATATATTTT. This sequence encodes CASSQDSGSGNTIYF.

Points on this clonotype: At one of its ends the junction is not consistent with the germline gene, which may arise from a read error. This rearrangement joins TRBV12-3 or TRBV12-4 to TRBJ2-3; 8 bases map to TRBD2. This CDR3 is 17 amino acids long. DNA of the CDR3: TGCGCCAGCAGTTTGTCCAGCGGGGGACCCCACACAGATACGCAGTATTTT. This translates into CASSLSSGGPHTDTQYF.

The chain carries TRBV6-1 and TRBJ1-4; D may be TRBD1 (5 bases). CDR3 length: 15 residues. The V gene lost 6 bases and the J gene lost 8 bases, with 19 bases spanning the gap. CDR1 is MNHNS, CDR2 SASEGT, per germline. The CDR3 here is CASRVSWGSGEKLFF. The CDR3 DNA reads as TGTGCCAGCAGGGTTTCGTGGGGGTCGGGGGAAAAACTGTTTTTT.

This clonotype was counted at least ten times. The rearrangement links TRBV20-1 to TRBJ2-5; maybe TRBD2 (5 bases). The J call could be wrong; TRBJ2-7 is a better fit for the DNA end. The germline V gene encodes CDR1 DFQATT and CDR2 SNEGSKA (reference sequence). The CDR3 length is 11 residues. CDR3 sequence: CSARTGFEQYF. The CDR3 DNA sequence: TGCAGTGCTAGAACGGGATTCGAGCAGTACTTC.

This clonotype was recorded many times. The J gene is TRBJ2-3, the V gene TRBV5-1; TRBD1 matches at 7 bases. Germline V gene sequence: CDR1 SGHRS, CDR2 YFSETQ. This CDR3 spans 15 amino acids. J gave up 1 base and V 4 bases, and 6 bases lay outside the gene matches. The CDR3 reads CASSPHGQGTDTQYF. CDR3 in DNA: TGCGCCAGCAGCCCGCACGGACAGGGCACAGATACGCAGTATTTT.

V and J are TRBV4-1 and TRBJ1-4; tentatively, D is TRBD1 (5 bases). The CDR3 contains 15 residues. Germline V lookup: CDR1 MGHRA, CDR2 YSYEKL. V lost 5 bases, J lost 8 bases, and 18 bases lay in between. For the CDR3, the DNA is TGCGCCAGCAGCGCTCATCAGGGAGGGGAGGAAAAACTGTTTTTT. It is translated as CASSAHQGGEEKLFF.

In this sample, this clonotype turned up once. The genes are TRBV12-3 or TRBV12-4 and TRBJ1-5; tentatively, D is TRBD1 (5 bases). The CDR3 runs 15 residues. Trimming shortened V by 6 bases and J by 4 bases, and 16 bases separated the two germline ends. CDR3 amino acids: CASRPGDGRNQPQHF. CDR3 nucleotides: TGTGCCAGCAGGCCCGGGGACGGCCGTAATCAGCCCCAGCATTTT.

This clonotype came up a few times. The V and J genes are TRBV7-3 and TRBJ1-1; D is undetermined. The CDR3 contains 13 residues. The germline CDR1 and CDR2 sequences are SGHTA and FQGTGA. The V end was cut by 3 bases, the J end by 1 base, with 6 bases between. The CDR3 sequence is CASSFNGNTEAFF. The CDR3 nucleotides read TGTGCCAGCAGCTTTAACGGGAACACTGAAGCTTTCTTT.

CDR3 bases: TGTGCCAGCAGTTTAGTGGGGACACGAGCCTACGAGCAGTACTTC. Protein: CASSLVGTRAYEQYF. The genes are TRBV12-3 or TRBV12-4 and TRBJ2-7, with D possibly being TRBD1 (6 bases). The CDR3 sequence is 15 residues long. The ends were cut back, 1 base at V and 2 bases at J, with 12 bases in the middle.

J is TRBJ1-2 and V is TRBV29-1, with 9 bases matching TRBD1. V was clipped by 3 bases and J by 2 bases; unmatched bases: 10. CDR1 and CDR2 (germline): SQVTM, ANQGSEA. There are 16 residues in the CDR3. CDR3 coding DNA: TGCAGCGTTGAGCGACAGGGGGGCGTCATAAACTATGGCTACACCTTC. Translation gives CSVERQGGVINYGYTF.

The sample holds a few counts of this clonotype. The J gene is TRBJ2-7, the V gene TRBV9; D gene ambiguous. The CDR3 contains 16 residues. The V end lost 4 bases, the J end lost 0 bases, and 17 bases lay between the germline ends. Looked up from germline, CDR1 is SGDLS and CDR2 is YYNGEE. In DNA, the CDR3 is TGTGCCAGCAGCCCCATGGGCGGAACCAGCTCCTACGAGCAGTACTTC. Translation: CASSPMGGTSSYEQYF.

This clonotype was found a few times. The CDR3, as DNA: TGCAGTCGGGGTTGGGCGCAGGAGACCCAGTACTTC. This translates into CSRGWAQETQYF. The chain uses TRBV20-1 and TRBJ2-5; D is perhaps TRBD2 (5 bases). CDR1 is DFQATT and CDR2 is SNEGSKA in the germline V gene (reference sequence). V was shortened by 8 bases and J by 5 bases, with 15 bases between the two germline ends. The CDR3 sequence is 12 residues long.

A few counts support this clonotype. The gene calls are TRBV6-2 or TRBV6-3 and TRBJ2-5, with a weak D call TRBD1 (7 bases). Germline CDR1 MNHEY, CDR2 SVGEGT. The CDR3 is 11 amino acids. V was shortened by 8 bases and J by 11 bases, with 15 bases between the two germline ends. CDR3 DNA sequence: TGTGCCAGCGGCCAGGGGGGAGAGCAGTACTTC. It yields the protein CASGQGGEQYF.

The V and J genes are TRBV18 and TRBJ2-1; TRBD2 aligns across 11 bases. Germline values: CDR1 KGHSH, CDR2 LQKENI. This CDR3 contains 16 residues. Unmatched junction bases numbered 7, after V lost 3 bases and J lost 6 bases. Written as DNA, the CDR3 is TGTGCCAGCTCACCGTGGGCACTAGCGGGAGTCAATGAGCAGTTCTTC. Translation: CASSPWALAGVNEQFF. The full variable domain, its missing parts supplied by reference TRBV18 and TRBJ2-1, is NAGVMQNPRHLVRRRGQEARLRCSPMKGHSHVYWYRQLPEEGLKFMVYLQKENIIDESGMPKERFSAEFPKEGPSILRIQQVVRGDSAAYFCASSPWALAGVNEQFFGPGTRLTVL.

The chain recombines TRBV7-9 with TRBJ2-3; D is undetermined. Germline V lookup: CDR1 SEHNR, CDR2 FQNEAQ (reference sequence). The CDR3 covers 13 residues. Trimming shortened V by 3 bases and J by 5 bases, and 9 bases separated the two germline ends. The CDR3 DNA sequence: TGTGCCAGCAGCTTGTCCATGGGAGATACGCAGTATTTT. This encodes CASSLSMGDTQYF.

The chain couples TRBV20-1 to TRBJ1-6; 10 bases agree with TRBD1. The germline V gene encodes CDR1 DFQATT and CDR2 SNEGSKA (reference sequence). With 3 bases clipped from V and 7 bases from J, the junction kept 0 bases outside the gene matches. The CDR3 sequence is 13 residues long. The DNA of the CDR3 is TGCAGTGCTAGGGGACAGGGGAATTCACCCCTCCACTTT. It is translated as CSARGQGNSPLHF.

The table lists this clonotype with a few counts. CDR3: CASSLALSDEQFF. The CDR3 DNA sequence: TGTGCCAGCAGCTTAGCGCTCAGCGATGAGCAGTTCTTC. The rearrangement joins TRBV7-9 to TRBJ2-1; D call uncertain. In germline, CDR1 is SEHNR, CDR2 FQNEAQ (reference sequence). The CDR3 totals 13 residues. The V and J ends lost 0 bases and 8 bases respectively, with 8 bases between them.